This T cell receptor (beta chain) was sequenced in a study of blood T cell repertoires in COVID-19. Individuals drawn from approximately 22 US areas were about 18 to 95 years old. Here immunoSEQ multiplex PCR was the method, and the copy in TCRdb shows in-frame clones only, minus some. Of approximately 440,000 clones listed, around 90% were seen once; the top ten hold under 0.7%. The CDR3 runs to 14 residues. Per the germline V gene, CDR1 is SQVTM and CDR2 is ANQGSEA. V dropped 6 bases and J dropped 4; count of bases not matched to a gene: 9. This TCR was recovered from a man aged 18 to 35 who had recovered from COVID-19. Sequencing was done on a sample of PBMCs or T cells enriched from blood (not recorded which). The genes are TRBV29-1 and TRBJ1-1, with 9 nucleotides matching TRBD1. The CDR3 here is CSVDWTGVGTEAFF. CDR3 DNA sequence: TGCAGCGTAGATTGGACAGGGGTTGGCACTGAAGCTTTCTTT.